Sequencing of this T cell receptor beta chain was carried out in a study of blood T cell repertoires in COVID-19. Libraries were prepared by immunoSEQ multiplex PCR; TCRdb keeps only in-frame clonotypes and omits some of them. The table records 350,000 to 450,000 clones, roughly 85% of them present only once. The CDR3 has 12 amino acids. With 5 bases removed from V and 5 bases from J, the gap between germline ends came to 9 bases. Germline CDR1 is LNHDA and CDR2 is SQIVND (reference sequence). This clonotype originated in a woman aged 18-35 years with acute or convalescent COVID-19. Sequencing was done on a sample of peripheral blood. The chain has TRBV19 and TRBJ1-1; D might be TRBD1 (6 bases). In nucleotides, the CDR3 is TGTGCCAGTAGTGTTACAGGGACTGAAGCTTTCTTT. This sequence encodes CASSVTGTEAFF.